The entry that follows covers one T cell receptor beta chain sequence. What it binds is unknown. The sample originates from a study of cytomegalovirus exposure and HLA in healthy donors. V was pared by 4 bases and J by 3 bases, with 13 bases between. This CDR3 has 14 residues. Looked up from germline, CDR1 is SGHNT and CDR2 is YYREEE (reference sequence). Findings and limits, study-wide: Overall, around 160 TCR beta chains were annotated as cytomegalovirus-associated.

Assay: immunoSEQ multiplex PCR; the TCRdb copy retains only in-frame clones and omits some. Of fewer than 300,000 clones in the sample, 88% were seen once. Input material: PBMCs. The TCR comes from a young woman in good health and CMV-seronegative. This chain uses TRBV5-4 with TRBJ2-5; tentatively, D is TRBD1 (6 bases). The CDR3 region is CASSEPGQEETQYF. In DNA, the CDR3 is TGTGCCAGCAGCGAGCCGGGACAAGAAGAGACCCAGTACTTC.